Reported below is one TCR beta chain. This sample stems from a study of T cells in localized non-small cell lung cancer. Per the germline V gene, CDR1 is MDHEN and CDR2 is SYDVKM. V was clipped by 4 bases and J by 4 bases, with 10 bases between them. The CDR3 loop spans 14 amino acids. This table comes from immunoSEQ multiplex PCR, and its TCRdb copy is limited to in-frame clones, with some not included. The data contain 20,000 or so clones, about nine tenths of them singletons. This receptor was obtained from a woman between 35 and 75 years old with stage I lung adenocarcinoma. This chain connects TRBV28 to TRBJ2-2, with D hard to call. The sample in question was peripheral blood, obtained before any cancer treatment. The CDR3 region is CASSSPLGTGELFF. CDR3 sequence (DNA): TGTGCCAGCAGTTCCCCTCTCGGCACCGGGGAGCTGTTTTTT.